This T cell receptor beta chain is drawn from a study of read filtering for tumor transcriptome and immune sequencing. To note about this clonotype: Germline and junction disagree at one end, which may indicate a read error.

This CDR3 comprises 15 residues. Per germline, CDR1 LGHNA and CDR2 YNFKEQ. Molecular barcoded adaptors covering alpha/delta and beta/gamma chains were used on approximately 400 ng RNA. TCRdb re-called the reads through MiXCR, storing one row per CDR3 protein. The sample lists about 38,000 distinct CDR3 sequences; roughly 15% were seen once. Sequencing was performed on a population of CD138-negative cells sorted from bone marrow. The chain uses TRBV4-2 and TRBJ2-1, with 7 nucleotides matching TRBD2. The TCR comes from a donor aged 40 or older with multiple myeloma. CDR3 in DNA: TGTGCCAACAGCCCAACGCTAACGGGAGGCTCGAGGGAGTTCTTC. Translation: CANSPTLTGGSREFF.